Given below is one TCR beta chain in context. The data originate from a study of immune heterogeneity within non-small cell lung tumors. With approximately 650 ng used per sample, the template was genomic DNA from bulk tumor. Several far-apart biopsies were taken per primary tumor during surgery. These patients got curative surgery after being newly diagnosed with untreated non-small cell lung cancer. Multiplex PCR employing 32 V and 13 J primers generated amplicons of the TCR beta CDR3. Via MiXCR, TCRdb re-called the multiplex PCR reads, giving one row per CDR3 protein. The table has about 2,000 distinct CDR3 sequences, roughly 25% seen once. This receptor was identified in an older woman with non-small cell lung cancer. What was sequenced was lung tumor tissue.

The CDR3: CASRSFNTGELFF. CDR3 DNA sequence: TGTGCCAGCAGATCGTTCAACACCGGGGAGCTGTTTTTT. The chain recombines TRBV6-1 with TRBJ2-2; D not resolved. There are 13 residues in the CDR3. V was trimmed by 6 bases and J by 2 bases, leaving 7 bases between them. Germline CDR1 MNHNS, CDR2 SASEGT.